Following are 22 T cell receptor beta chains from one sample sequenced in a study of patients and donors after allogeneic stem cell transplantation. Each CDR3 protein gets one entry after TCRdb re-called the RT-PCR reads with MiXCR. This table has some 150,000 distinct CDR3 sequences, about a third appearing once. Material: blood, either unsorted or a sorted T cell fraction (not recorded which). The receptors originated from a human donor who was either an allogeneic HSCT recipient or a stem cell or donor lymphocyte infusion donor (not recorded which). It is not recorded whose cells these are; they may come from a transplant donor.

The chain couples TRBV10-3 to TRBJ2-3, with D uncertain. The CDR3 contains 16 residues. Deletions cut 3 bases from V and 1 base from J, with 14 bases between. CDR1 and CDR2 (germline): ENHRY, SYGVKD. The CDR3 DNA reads TGTGCCATCAGTGAACAAGGACCGGACCGCACAGATACGCAGTATTTT. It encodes CAISEQGPDRTDTQYF.

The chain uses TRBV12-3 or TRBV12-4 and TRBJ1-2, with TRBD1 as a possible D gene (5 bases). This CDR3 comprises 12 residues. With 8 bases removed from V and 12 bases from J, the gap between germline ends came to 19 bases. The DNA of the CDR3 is TGTGCCAGCTCTCCGGGACGAGGAAGGGACACCTTC. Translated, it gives CASSPGRGRDTF.

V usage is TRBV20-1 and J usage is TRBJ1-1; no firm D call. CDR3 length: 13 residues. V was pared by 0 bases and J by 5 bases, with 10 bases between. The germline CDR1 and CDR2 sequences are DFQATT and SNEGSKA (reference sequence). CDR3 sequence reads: CSAREGTWTEAFF. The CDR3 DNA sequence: TGCAGTGCTAGAGAGGGCACCTGGACTGAAGCTTTCTTT.

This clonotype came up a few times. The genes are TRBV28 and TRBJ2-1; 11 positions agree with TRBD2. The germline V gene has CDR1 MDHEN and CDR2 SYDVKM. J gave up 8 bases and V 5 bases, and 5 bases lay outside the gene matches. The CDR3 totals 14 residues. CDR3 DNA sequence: TGTGCCAGCAGTCCTAGCGGGGGGTTTCATGAGCAGTTCTTC. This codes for CASSPSGGFHEQFF.

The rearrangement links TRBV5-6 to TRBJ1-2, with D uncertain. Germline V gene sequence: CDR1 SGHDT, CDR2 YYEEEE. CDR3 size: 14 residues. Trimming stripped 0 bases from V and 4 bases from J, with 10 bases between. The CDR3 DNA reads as TGTGCCAGCAGCTTGGGAAGGGCCCTCTATGGCTACACCTTC. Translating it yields CASSLGRALYGYTF.

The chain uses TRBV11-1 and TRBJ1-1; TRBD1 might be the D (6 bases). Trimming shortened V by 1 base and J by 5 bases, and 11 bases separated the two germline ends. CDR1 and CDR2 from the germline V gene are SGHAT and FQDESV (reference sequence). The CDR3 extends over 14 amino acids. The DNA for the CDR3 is TGTGCCAGCAGCTTAGGGCAGGGGAAGACTGAAGCTTTCTTT. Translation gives CASSLGQGKTEAFF. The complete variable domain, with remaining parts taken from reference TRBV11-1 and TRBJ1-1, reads EAEVAQSPRYKITEKSQAVAFWCDPISGHATLYWYRQILGQGPELLVQFQDESVVDDSQLPKDRFSAERLKGVDSTLKIQPAELGDSAMYLCASSLGQGKTEAFFGQGTRLTVV.

As DNA, the CDR3 is TGTGCCAGCAGTTACGGTACAGGGGGGGTCACTGAAGCTTTCTTT. It specifies CASSYGTGGVTEAFF. The J gene is TRBJ1-1, the V gene TRBV6-5; 8 bases map to TRBD1. CDR1 is MNHEY, CDR2 SVGAGI, per germline. The CDR3 extends over 15 amino acids. The trim removed 2 bases at V and 4 bases at J, leaving 6 bases unmatched.

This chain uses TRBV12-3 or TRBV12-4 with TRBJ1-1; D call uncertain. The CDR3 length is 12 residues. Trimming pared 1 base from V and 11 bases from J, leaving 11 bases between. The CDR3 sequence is CASSLGPRLAFF. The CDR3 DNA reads TGTGCCAGCAGTTTAGGTCCCAGACTGGCTTTCTTT.

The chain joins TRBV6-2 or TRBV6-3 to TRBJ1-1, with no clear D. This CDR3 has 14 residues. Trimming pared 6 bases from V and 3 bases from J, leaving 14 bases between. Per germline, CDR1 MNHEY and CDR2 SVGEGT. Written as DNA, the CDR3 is TGTGCCAGCAGGCTTGGTGAGGCATACACTGAAGCTTTCTTT. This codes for CASRLGEAYTEAFF.

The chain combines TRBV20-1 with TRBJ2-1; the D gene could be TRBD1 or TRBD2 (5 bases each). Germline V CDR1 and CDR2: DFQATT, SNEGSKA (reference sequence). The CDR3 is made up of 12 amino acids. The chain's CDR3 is CSQGRAGNEQFF. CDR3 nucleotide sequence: TGCAGCCAGGGACGGGCGGGTAATGAGCAGTTCTTC.

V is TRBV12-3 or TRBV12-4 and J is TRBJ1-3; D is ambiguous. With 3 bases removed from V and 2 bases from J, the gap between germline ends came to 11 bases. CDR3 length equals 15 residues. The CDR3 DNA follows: TGTGCCAGCAGTTTGAGTGGAGTTCCTGGAAACACCATATATTTT. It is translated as CASSLSGVPGNTIYF.

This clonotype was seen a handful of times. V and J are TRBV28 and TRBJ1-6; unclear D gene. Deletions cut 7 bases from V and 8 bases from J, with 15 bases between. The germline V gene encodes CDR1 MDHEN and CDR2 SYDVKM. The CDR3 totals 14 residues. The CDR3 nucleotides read TGTGCCAGCACGTCCGATAAGACCCATTCACCCCTCCACTTT. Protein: CASTSDKTHSPLHF.

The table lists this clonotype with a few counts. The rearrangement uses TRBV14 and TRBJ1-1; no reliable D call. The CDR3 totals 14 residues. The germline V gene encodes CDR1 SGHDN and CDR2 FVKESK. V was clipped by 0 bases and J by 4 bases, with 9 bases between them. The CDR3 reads CASSQDPGITEAFF. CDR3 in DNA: TGTGCCAGCAGCCAAGATCCGGGAATCACTGAAGCTTTCTTT.

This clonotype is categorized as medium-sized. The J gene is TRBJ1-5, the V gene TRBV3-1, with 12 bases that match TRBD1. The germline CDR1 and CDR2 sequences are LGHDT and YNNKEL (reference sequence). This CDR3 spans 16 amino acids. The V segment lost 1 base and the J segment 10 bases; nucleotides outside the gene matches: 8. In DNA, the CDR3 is TGTGCCAGCAGCCAAGTCCGGGACAGGGGGCGGACTCCCCAGCATTTT. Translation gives CASSQVRDRGRTPQHF.

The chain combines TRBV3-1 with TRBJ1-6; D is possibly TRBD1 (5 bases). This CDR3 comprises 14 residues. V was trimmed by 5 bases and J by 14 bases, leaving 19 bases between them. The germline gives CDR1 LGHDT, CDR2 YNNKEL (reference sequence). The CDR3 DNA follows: TGTGCCAGCAGCGTGTTGGGACCGATACCCACCCTCCACTTT. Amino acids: CASSVLGPIPTLHF.

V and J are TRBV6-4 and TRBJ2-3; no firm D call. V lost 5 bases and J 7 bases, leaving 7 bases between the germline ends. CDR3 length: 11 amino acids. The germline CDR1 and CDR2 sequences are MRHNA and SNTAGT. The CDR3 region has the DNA TGTGCCAGCAGTAAGGGAAATACGCAGTATTTT. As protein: CASSKGNTQYF.

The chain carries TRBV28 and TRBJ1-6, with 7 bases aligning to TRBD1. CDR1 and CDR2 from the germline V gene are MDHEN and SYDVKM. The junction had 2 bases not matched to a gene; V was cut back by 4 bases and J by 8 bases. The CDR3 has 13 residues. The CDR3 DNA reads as TGTGCCAGCAGTTCGACAGGGCATTCACCCCTCCACTTT. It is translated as CASSSTGHSPLHF.

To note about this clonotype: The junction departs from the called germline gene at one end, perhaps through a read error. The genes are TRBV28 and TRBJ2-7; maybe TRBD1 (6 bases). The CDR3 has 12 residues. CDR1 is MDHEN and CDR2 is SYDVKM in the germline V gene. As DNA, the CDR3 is TGTGCCAGCAGCCGTCCGCCGGGACATAGGGACTTC. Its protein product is CASSRPPGHRDF.

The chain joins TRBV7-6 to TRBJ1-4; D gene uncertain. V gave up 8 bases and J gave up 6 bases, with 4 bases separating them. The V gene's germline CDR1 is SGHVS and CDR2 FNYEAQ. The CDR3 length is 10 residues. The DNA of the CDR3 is TGTGCCAGCCACCATGAAAAACTGTTTTTT. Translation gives CASHHEKLFF.

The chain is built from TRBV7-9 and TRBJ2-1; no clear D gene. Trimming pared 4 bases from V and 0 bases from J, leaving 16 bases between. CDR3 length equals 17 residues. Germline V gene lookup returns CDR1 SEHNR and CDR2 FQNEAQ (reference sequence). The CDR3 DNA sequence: TGTGCCAGCAGCTCCCCCGGCACGGAGAGCTCCTACAATGAGCAGTTCTTC. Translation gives CASSSPGTESSYNEQFF.

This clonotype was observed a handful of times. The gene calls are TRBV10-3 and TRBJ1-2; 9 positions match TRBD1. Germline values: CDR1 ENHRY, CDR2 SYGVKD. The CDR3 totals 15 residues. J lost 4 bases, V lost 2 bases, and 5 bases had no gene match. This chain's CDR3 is CAISEGQGSPYGYTF. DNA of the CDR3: TGTGCCATCAGTGAGGGACAGGGGAGCCCCTATGGCTACACCTTC.

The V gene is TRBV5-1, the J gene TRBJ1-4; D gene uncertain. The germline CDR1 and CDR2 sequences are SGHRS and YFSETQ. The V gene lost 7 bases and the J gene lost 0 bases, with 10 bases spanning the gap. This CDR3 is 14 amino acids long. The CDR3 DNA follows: TGCGCCAGCCGCCGTGATGCAACTAATGAAAAACTGTTTTTT. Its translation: CASRRDATNEKLFF.